A selection of T cell receptor beta chains follows, all from one sample in a study of shared clonotypes between healthy human individuals. The repertoire was sequenced with immunoSEQ multiplex PCR; TCRdb's copy has only in-frame clones and lacks some. This table has millions of clones, about 92% appearing once. Sequencing was performed on naive CD8+ T cells from PBMCs. The source is a man aged 18 to 35 in good health. Some clones in this sample may be carry-over from other donors' samples. The CDR3 runs from the conserved cysteine through the conserved F or W. Fields, in order: CDR3 protein, CDR3 DNA, V gene, clone size, J gene, D gene. The D gene is left open where the match is weak. Expanded clones get a size class; other rows say once, few or many, or leave the size out.

CDR3aa: CASSQEPSGSTNNEQFF
CDR3nt: TGTGCCAGCAGCCAAGAGCCTAGCGGGAGTACCAACAATGAGCAGTTCTTC
v_gene: TRBV4-2
abundance: -
j_gene: TRBJ2-1
d_gene: TRBD2

CDR3aa: CASRDRDSRYGYTF
CDR3nt: TGTGCCAGCAGAGACCGGGACAGTCGATATGGCTACACCTTC
v_gene: TRBV6-5
abundance: -
j_gene: TRBJ1-2
d_gene: TRBD1

CDR3aa: CASGRTPPTGSGNTIYF
CDR3nt: TGTGCTAGTGGCCGAACGCCCCCGACAGGGTCCGGAAACACCATATATTTT
v_gene: TRBV12-5
abundance: -
j_gene: TRBJ1-3
d_gene: TRBD1

CDR3aa: CASSSKTGGGSYEQYF
CDR3nt: TGTGCCAGCAGCTCCAAGACAGGGGGTGGATCCTACGAGCAGTACTTC
v_gene: TRBV7-9
abundance: -
j_gene: TRBJ2-7
d_gene: TRBD1

CDR3aa: CASSLRRWGADTEAFF
CDR3nt: TGTGCCAGCAGTCTACGCAGATGGGGGGCGGACACTGAAGCTTTCTTT
v_gene: TRBV27
abundance: -
j_gene: TRBJ1-1
d_gene: -

CDR3aa: CASSIDTGTGLTGELFF
CDR3nt: TGTGCCAGTAGTATTGATACCGGGACAGGGCTAACCGGGGAGCTGTTTTTT
v_gene: TRBV19
abundance: -
j_gene: TRBJ2-2
d_gene: TRBD1

CDR3aa: CASSPPVEVYEQYF
CDR3nt: TGTGCCAGCAGTCCCCCGGTTGAAGTCTACGAGCAGTACTTC
v_gene: TRBV28
abundance: -
j_gene: TRBJ2-7
d_gene: -

CDR3aa: CASSSPRVYSNQPQHF
CDR3nt: TGTGCCAGCAGTTCGCCGAGAGTATATAGCAATCAGCCCCAGCATTTT
v_gene: TRBV28
abundance: -
j_gene: TRBJ1-5
d_gene: -

CDR3aa: CASSQFGGMNTEAFF
CDR3nt: TGCGCCAGCAGCCAATTTGGGGGCATGAACACTGAAGCTTTCTTT
v_gene: TRBV4-1
abundance: -
j_gene: TRBJ1-1
d_gene: -

CDR3aa: CATSRSGLAGGPYNEQFF
CDR3nt: TGTGCCACCAGCAGATCGGGACTAGCGGGAGGACCCTACAATGAGCAGTTCTTC
v_gene: TRBV15
abundance: -
j_gene: TRBJ2-1
d_gene: TRBD2

CDR3aa: CASSFKGTYGYTF
CDR3nt: TGTGCCAGCAGCTTCAAAGGGACTTATGGCTACACCTTC
v_gene: TRBV11-2
abundance: once
j_gene: TRBJ1-2
d_gene: -